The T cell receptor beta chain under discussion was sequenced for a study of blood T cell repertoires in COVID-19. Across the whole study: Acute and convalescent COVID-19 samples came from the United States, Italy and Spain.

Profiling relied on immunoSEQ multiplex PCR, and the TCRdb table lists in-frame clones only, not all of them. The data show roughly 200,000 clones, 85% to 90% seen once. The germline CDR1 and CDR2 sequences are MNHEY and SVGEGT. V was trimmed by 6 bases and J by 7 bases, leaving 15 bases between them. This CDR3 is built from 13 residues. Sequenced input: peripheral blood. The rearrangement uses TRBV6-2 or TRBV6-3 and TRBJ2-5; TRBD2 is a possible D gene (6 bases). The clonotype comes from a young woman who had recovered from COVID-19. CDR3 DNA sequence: TGTGCCAGCAGCCCCGGGGGTCGGGTGACCCAGTACTTC. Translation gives CASSPGGRVTQYF.